Following are 5 T cell receptor beta chains from one sample sequenced in a study of cytomegalovirus exposure and HLA in healthy donors. Both 60 Vbeta primers and 13 Jbeta primers went into the PCR. Generated by immunoSEQ multiplex PCR, the TCRdb table keeps only in-frame clones and is missing some. Among about 200,000 clones, 80% to 90% were seen once, and the ten largest hold roughly 0.32%. Material: PBMCs. These receptors came from a woman in her twenties or thirties in good health and CMV-seronegative.

J is TRBJ1-5 and V is TRBV28; 9 positions agree with TRBD1. This CDR3 has 14 amino acids. J was trimmed by 7 bases and V by 4 bases; bases with no gene match: 5. Germline V gives CDR1 MDHEN, CDR2 SYDVKM. The CDR3 nucleotides read TGTGCCAGCAGTTCCGGACAGGGGTTCCAGCCCCAGCATTTT. It codes for CASSSGQGFQPQHF.

The rearrangement uses TRBV5-1 and TRBJ2-5; 10 bases line up with TRBD2. Per the germline V gene, CDR1 is SGHRS and CDR2 is YFSETQ. J gave up 4 bases and V 3 bases, and 6 bases lay outside the gene matches. CDR3 length: 15 residues. The DNA for the CDR3 is TGCGCCAGCAGCTATGGACTAGCGGACCTAGAGACCCAGTACTTC. Translated, it gives CASSYGLADLETQYF.

The chain has TRBV19 and TRBJ2-3; D gene uncertain. This CDR3 contains 15 residues. V gave up 4 bases and J gave up 11 bases, with 22 bases separating them. The germline V gene has CDR1 LNHDA and CDR2 SQIVND (reference sequence). The CDR3 loop reads CASSKPSSPQIGQYF. CDR3 in DNA: TGTGCCAGTAGTAAGCCCTCATCCCCACAGATTGGGCAGTATTTT.

The chain couples TRBV21-1 to TRBJ2-7; TRBD1, the D gene given by the table, was not confirmed from the DNA. TRBV21-1 counts as a pseudogene. CDR3 length: 16 residues. In DNA, the CDR3 is TGTGCCAGCAGCAACAACCGGGGACACCTCCCATACGAGCAGTACTTC. It translates to CASSNNRGHLPYEQYF.

The chain joins TRBV28 to TRBJ2-5, with D possibly being TRBD1 (5 bases). The CDR3 loop spans 15 amino acids. Germline V gene lookup returns CDR1 MDHEN and CDR2 SYDVKM. Trimming stripped 6 bases from V and 2 bases from J, with 16 bases between. The DNA for the CDR3 is TGTGCCAGCAGCCGTAAGGACACCCTGCAAGAGACCCAGTACTTC. This encodes CASSRKDTLQETQYF.